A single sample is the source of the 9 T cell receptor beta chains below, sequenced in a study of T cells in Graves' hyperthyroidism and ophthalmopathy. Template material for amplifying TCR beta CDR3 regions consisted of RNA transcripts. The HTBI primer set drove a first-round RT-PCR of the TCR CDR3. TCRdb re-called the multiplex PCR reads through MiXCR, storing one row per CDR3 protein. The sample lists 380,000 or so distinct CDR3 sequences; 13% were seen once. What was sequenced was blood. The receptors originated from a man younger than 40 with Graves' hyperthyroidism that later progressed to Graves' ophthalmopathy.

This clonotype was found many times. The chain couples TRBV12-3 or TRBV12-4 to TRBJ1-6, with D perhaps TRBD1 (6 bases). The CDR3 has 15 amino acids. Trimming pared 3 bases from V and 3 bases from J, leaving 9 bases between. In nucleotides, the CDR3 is TGTGCCAGCAGTTTGCGGGGACACTATAATTCACCCCTCCACTTT. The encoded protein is CASSLRGHYNSPLHF.

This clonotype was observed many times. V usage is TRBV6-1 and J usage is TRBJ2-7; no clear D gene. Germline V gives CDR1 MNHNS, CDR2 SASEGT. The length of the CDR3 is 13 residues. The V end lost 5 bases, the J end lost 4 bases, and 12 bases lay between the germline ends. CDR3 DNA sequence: TGTGCCAGCAGTCCAAGGGTTCCATACGAGCAGTACTTC. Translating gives CASSPRVPYEQYF.

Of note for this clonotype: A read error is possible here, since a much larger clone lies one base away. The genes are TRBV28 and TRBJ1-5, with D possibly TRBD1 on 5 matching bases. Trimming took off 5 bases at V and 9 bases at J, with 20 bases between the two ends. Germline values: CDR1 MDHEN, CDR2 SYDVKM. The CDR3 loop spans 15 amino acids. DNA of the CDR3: TGTGCCAGCAGTGACCTCCTAAGGGGCGCCGGGCCCCAGCATTTT. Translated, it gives CASSDLLRGAGPQHF. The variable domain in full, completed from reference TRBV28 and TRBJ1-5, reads DVKVTQSSRYLVKRTGEKVFLECVQDMDHENMFWYRQDPGLGLRLIYFSYDVKMKEKGDIPEGYSVSREKKERFSLILESASTNQTSMYLCASSDLLRGAGPQHFGDGTRLSIL.

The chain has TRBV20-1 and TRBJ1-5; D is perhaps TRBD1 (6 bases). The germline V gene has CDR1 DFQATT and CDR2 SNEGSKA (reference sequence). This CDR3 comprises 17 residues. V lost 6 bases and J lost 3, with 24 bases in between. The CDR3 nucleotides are TGCAGTGCCCAGACGCGGTTAATCGGGACACACAATCAGCCCCAGCATTTT. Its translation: CSAQTRLIGTHNQPQHF.

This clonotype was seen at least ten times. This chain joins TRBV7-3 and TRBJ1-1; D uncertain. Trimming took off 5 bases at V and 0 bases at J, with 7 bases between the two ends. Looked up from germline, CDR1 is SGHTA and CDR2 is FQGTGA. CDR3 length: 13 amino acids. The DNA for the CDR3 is TGTGCCAGCAGCCAACAGATGAACACTGAAGCTTTCTTT. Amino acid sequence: CASSQQMNTEAFF.

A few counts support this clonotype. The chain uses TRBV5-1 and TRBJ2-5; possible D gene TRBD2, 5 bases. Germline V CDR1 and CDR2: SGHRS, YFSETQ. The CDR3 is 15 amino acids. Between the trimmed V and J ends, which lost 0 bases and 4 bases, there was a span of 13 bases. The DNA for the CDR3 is TGCGCCAGCAGCTTGGCTTCTAGCCCCCGAGAGACCCAGTACTTC. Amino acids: CASSLASSPRETQYF.

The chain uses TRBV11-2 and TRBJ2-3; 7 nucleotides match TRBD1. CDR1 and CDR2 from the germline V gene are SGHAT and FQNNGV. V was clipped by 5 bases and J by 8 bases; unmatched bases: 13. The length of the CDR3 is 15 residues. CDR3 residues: CASSLRDRAPATQYF. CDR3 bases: TGTGCCAGCAGCCTACGGGACAGAGCCCCAGCTACGCAGTATTTT.

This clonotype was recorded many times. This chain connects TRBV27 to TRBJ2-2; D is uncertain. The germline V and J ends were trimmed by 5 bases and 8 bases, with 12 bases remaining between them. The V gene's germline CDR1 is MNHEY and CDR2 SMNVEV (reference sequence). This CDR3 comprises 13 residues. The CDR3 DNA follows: TGTGCCAGCAGTAGGACGACCCCAGGGGAGCTGTTTTTT. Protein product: CASSRTTPGELFF.

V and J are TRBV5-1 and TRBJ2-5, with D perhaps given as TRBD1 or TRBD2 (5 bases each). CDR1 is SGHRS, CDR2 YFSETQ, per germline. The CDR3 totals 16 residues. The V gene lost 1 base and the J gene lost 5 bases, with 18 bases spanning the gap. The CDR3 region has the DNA TGCGCCAGCAGCTTGTACTCATCCCCGGGGCAGGAGACCCAGTACTTC. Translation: CASSLYSSPGQETQYF.